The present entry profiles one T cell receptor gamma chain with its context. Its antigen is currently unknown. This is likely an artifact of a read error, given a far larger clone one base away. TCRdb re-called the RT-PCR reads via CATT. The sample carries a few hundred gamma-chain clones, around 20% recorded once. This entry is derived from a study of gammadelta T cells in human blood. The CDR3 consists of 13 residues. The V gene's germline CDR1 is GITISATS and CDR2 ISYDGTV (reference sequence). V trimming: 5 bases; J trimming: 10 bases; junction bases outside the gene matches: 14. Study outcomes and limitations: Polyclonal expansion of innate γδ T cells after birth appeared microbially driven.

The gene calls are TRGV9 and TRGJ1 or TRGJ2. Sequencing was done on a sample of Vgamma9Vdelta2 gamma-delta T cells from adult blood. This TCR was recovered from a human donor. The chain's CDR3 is CALWGDRPRKKLF. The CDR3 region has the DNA TGTGCCTTGTGGGGGGATCGGCCCAGGAAGAAACTCTTT.